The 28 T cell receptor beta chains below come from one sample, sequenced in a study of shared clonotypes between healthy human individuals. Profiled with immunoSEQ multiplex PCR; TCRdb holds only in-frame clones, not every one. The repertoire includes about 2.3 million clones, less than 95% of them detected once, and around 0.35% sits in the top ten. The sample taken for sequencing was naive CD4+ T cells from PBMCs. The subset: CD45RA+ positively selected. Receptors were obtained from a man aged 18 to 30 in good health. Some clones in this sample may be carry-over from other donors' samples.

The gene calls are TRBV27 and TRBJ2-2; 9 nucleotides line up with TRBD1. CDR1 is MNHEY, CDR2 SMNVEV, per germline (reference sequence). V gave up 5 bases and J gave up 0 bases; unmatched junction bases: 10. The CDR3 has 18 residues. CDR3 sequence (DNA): TGTGCCAGCAGTCAATACCCGGGACAGGGTCCGAACACCGGGGAGCTGTTTTTT. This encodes CASSQYPGQGPNTGELFF.

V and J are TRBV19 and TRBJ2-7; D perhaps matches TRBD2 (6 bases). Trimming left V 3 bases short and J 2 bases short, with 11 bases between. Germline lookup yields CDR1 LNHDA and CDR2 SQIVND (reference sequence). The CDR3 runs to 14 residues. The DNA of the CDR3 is TGTGCCAGTAGTATGGGACTCCGGGCCTACGAGCAGTACTTC. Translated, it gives CASSMGLRAYEQYF.

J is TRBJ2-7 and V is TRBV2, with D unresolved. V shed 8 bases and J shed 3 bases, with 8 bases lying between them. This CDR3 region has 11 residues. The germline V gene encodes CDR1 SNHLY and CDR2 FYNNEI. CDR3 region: CASAPNYEQYF. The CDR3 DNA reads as TGTGCCAGCGCCCCGAACTACGAGCAGTACTTC.

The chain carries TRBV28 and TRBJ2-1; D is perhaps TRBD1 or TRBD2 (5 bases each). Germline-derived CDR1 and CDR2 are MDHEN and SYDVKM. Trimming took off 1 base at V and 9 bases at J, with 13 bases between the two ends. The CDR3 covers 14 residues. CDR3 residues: CASSLSGRGGEQFF. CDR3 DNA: TGTGCCAGCAGTTTATCGGGAAGGGGTGGTGAGCAGTTCTTC.

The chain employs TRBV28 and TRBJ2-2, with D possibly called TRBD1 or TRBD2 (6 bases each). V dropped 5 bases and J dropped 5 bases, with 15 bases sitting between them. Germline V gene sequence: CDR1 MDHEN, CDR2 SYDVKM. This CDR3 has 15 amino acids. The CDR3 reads CASSPGGWGTGELFF. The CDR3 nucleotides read TGTGCCAGCAGTCCCGGGGGCTGGGGAACCGGGGAGCTGTTTTTT. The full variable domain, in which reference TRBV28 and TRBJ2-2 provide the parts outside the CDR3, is DVKVTQSSRYLVKRTGEKVFLECVQDMDHENMFWYRQDPGLGLRLIYFSYDVKMKEKGDIPEGYSVSREKKERFSLILESASTNQTSMYLCASSPGGWGTGELFFGEGSRLTVL.

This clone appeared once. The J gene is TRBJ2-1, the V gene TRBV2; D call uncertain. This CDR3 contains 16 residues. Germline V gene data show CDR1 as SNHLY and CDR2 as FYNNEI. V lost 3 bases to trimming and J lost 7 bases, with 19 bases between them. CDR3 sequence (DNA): TGTGCCAGCAGTGAGCCAGGTTGGACCCCGAGGAATGAGCAGTTCTTC. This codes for CASSEPGWTPRNEQFF.

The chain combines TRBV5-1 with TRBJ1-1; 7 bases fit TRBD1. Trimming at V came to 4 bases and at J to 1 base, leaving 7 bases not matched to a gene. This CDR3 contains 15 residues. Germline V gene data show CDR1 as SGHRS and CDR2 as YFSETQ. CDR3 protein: CASSLRGPGNTEAFF. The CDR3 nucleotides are TGCGCCAGCAGCCTAAGGGGGCCAGGGAACACTGAAGCTTTCTTT.

The CDR3 DNA reads as TGTGCCAGCAGCTTGGGGCTAGGAGATGAAAAACTGTTTTTT. It codes for CASSLGLGDEKLFF. The chain uses TRBV7-6 and TRBJ1-4; a weak D match, TRBD1 (5 bases). Trimming removed 3 bases at V and 6 bases at J, with 11 bases between. The germline V gene encodes CDR1 SGHVS and CDR2 FNYEAQ. The length of the CDR3 is 14 residues.

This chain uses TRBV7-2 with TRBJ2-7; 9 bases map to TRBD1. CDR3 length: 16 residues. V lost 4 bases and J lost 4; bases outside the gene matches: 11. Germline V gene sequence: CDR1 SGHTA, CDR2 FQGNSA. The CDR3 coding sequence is TGTGCCAGCAGCTCACCGAGGGACAGGGTCAGGTACGAGCAGTACTTC. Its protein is CASSSPRDRVRYEQYF.

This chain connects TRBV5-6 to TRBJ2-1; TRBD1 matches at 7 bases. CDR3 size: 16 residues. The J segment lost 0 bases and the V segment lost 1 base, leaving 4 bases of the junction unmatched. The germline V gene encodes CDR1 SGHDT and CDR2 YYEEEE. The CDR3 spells CASSLLGGNSYNEQFF. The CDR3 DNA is TGTGCCAGCAGCTTGCTAGGGGGCAACTCCTACAATGAGCAGTTCTTC.

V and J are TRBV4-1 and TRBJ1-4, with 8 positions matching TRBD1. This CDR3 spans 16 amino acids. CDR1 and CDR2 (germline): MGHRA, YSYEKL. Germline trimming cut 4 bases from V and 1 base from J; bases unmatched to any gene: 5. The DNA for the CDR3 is TGCGCCAGCAGCCTACTAACAGGGGGAACTAATGAAAAACTGTTTTTT. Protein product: CASSLLTGGTNEKLFF.

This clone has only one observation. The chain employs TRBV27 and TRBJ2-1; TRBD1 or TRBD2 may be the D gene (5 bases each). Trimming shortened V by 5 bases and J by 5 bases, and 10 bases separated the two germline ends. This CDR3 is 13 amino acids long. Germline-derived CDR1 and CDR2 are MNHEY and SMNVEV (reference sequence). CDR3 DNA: TGTGCCAGCAGTACGGGACCCAACAATGAGCAGTTCTTC. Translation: CASSTGPNNEQFF.

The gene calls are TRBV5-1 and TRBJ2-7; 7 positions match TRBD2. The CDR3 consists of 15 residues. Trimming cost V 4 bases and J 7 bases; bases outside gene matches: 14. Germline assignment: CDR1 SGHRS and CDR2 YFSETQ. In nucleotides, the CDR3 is TGCGCCAGCAGCCAACGTCGTAGGGAGGGGAGTGAGCAGTACTTC. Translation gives CASSQRRREGSEQYF.

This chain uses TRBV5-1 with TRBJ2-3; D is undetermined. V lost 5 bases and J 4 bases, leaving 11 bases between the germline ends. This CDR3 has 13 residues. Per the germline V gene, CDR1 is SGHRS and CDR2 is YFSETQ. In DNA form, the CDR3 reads TGCGCCAGCAGAGTCGAGAGTCCAGATACGCAGTATTTT. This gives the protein CASRVESPDTQYF.

In DNA, the CDR3 is TGTGCCAGCAGCTTCCGGGGACTAGCGGGCACGAACACCGGGGAGCTGTTTTTT. Protein sequence: CASSFRGLAGTNTGELFF. The chain combines TRBV5-5 with TRBJ2-2, with 12 bases matching TRBD2. The V segment lost 2 bases and the J segment 0 bases; nucleotides outside the gene matches: 5. Germline assignment: CDR1 SGHKS and CDR2 YYEKEE (reference sequence). This CDR3 spans 18 amino acids.

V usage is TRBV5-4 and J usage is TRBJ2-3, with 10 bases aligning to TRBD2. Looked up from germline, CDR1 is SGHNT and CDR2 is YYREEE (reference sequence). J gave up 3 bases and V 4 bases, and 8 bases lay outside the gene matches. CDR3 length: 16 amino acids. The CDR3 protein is CASSRAGGAQTDTQYF. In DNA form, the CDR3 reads TGTGCCAGCAGCCGAGCGGGAGGGGCGCAAACAGATACGCAGTATTTT. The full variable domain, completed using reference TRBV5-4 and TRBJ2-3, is ETGVTQSPTHLIKTRGQQVTLRCSSQSGHNTVSWYQQALGQGPQFIFQYYREEENGRGNFPPRFSGLQFPNYSSELNVNALELDDSALYLCASSRAGGAQTDTQYFGPGTRLTVL.

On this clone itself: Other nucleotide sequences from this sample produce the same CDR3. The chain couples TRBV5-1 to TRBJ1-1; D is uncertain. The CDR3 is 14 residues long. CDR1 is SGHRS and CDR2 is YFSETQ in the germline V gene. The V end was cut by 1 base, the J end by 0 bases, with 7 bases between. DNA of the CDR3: TGCGCCAGCAGCTTGCGAGGGATGAACACTGAAGCTTTCTTT. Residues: CASSLRGMNTEAFF.

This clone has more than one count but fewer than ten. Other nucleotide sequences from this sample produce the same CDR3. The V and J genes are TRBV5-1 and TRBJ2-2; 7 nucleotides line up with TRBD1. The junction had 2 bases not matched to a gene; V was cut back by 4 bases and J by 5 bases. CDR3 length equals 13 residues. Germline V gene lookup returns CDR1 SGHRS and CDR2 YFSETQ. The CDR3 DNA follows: TGCGCCAGCAGCCTACAGGGGACCGGGGAGCTGTTTTTT. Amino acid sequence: CASSLQGTGELFF.

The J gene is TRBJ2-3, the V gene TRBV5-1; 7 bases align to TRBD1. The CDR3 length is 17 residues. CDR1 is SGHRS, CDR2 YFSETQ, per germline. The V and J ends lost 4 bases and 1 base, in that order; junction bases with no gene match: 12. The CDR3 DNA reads TGCGCCAGCAGCCTAATGAACAGGGGCGGTGGCACAGATACGCAGTATTTT. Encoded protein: CASSLMNRGGGTDTQYF. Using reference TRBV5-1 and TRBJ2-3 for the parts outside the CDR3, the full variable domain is KAGVTQTPRYLIKTRGQQVTLSCSPISGHRSVSWYQQTPGQGLQFLFEYFSETQRNKGNFPGRFSGRQFSNSRSEMNVSTLELGDSALYLCASSLMNRGGGTDTQYFGPGTRLTVL.

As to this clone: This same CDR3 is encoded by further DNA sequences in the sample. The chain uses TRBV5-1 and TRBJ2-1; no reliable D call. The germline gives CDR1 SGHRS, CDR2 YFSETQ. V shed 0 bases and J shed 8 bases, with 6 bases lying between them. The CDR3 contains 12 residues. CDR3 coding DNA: TGCGCCAGCAGCTTGGGAGGCCATGAGCAGTTCTTC. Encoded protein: CASSLGGHEQFF.

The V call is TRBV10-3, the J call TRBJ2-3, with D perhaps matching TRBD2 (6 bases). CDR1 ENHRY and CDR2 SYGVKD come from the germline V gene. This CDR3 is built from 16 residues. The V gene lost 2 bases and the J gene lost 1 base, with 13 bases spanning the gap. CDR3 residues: CAISEIRRAGTDTQYF. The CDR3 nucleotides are TGTGCCATCAGTGAGATCCGGAGGGCCGGCACAGATACGCAGTATTTT.

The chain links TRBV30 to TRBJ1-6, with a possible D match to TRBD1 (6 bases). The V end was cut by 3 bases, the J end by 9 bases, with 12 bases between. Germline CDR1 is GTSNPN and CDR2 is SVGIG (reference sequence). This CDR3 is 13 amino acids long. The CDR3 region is CAWSANRVSPLHF. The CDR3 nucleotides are TGTGCCTGGAGCGCCAACAGGGTTTCACCCCTCCACTTT.

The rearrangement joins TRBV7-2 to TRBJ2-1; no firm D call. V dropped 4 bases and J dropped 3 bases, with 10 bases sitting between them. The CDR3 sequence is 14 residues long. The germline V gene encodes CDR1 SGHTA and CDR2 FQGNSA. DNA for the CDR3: TGTGCCAGCAGCTCAAACCCTCTCTACAATGAGCAGTTCTTC. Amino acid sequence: CASSSNPLYNEQFF.

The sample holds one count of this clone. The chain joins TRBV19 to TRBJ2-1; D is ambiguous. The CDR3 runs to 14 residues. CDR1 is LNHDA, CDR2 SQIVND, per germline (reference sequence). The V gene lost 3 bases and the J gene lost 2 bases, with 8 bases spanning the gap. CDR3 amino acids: CASSIDATYNEQFF. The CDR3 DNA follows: TGTGCCAGTAGTATCGACGCTACCTACAATGAGCAGTTCTTC.

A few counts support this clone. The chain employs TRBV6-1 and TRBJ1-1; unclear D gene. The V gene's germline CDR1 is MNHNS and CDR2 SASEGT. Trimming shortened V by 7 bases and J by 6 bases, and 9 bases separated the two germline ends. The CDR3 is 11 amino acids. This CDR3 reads CASILRSEAFF. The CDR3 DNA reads TGTGCCAGCATTCTTAGGTCTGAAGCTTTCTTT.

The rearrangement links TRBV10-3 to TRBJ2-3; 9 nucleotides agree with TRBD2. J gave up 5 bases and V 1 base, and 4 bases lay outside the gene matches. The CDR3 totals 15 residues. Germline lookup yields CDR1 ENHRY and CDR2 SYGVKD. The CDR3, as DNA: TGTGCCATCAGTGAGTTCGCGGGAGGGAGAGATACGCAGTATTTT. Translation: CAISEFAGGRDTQYF.

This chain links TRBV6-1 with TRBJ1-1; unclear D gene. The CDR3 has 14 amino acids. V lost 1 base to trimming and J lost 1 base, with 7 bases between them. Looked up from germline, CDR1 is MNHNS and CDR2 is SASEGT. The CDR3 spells CASSEVMGNTEAFF. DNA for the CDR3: TGTGCCAGCAGTGAAGTAATGGGGAACACTGAAGCTTTCTTT.

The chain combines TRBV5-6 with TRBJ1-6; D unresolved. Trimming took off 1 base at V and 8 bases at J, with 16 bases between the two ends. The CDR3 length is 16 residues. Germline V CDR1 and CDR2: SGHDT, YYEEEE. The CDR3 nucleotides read TGTGCCAGCAGCTTGCGGGCCGGGCGGGTCGATTCACCCCTCCACTTT. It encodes CASSLRAGRVDSPLHF.